This entry concerns a single TCR beta chain. Its matching antigen is unknown. It may be a read error: a sequence one base away is much more abundant. The data belong to a study of blood T cells in healthy people across ages. Study-wide results and caveats: Unsorted PBMCs ruled out conclusive naive versus antigen-experienced comparison. In long-lived donors, naive CD4+ cell counts and diversity exceeded those of aged donors. There was no known CMV status for donors, so expanded clonotype changes were possibly confounded.

The CDR3 runs 13 residues. Germline CDR1 reads SQVTM; CDR2 reads ANQGSEA. Through a sample-barcoded 5' primer and a J-beta primer mix, a second PCR was run for 7 to 11 cycles. The template-switch adaptor, which had 12 random nucleotides, put a tag on each cDNA molecule. TCRdb reprocessed the 5' RACE reads with MiXCR, giving one entry per CDR3 protein. The sample lists 700,000 or so distinct CDR3 sequences, approximately 40% seen once, with approximately 29% in the top ten. Sequencing was carried out using blood. The sequence came from a man aged 80 or over in good health. The chain employs TRBV29-1 and TRBJ2-1; a possible D gene is TRBD1 (7 bases). The DNA of the CDR3 is TGCAGCGCCTGGGGGCAGGGGGGAAATGGGCAGTTCTTC. Amino acids: CSAWGQGGNGQFF.